Listed below are T cell receptor beta chains from one sample, sequenced in a study of PD-1 blockade in mismatch repair-deficient tumors. The table came from immunoSEQ multiplex PCR; TCRdb's copy has only in-frame clones and leaves some out. The sample includes some 14,000 clones, around 84% of them seen just once. Antigens of these TCRs are unknown. The material was cells cultured in vitro, obtained from a patient treated with pembrolizumab. Source of these receptors: an adult with mismatch repair-deficient cancer. The CDR3 runs from the conserved cysteine through the conserved F or W. Each record gives: CDR3 protein, CDR3 length, V gene, J gene.

CASSTQLGNEQFF	13	TRBV19	TRBJ2-1
CASSPGLAGTAQDTQYF	17	TRBV27	TRBJ2-3
CAWSEQIEAFF	11	TRBV30	TRBJ1-1
CASSKKYQETQYF	13	TRBV6-5	TRBJ2-5
CASSLPSGTGGIDEQYF	17	TRBV11-3	TRBJ2-7
CASSPAAAGLGGYTF	15	TRBV7-9	TRBJ1-2
CASSERSAYSSSTDTQYF	18	TRBV6-1	TRBJ2-3
CASSFVWDEQFF	12	TRBV5-6	TRBJ2-1
CSVERGYTGELFF	13	TRBV29-1	TRBJ2-2
CASSQGTAKNEQYF	14	TRBV7-9	TRBJ2-7
CASRSHSQETQYF	13	TRBV7-8	TRBJ2-5
CASSLPGPGNEQFF	14	TRBV28	TRBJ2-1
CAISVSDTQYF	11	TRBV10-3	TRBJ2-3
CASSYRAQGEKLFF	14	TRBV11-3	TRBJ1-4
CASRRSGNEYEQYF	14	TRBV27	TRBJ2-7
CASTQTGRSTNQPQHF	16	TRBV28	TRBJ1-5
CASSQGQGSYEQYF	14	TRBV4-1	TRBJ2-7
CASSLFSSAGQYF	13	TRBV27	TRBJ2-7
CASRGQPNTEAFF	13	TRBV19	TRBJ1-1
CASSEELAGVPAQYF	15	TRBV6-1	TRBJ2-5
CASSLAPLSYNEQFF	15	TRBV11-3	TRBJ2-1
CASSLSGSRYGELFF	15	TRBV28	TRBJ2-2
CASSLLGFAVAGGDTGELFF	20	TRBV28	TRBJ2-2
CASSESLAGLAQYF	14	TRBV25-1	TRBJ2-5
CASSPTALAGAYNEQFF	17	TRBV7-6	TRBJ2-1
CASRIELGNLDEQFF	15	TRBV19	TRBJ2-1
CASSQKFQGLRYGYTF	16	TRBV14	TRBJ1-2
CASSWIRGSGNSPLHF	16	TRBV27	TRBJ1-6
CASSFLNTQYF	11	TRBV6-1	TRBJ2-3
CARGLAGVYNEQFF	14	TRBV30	TRBJ2-1
CASTQDRWKEQYF	13	TRBV5-6	TRBJ2-7
CASSFTSGSQETQYF	15	TRBV5-1	TRBJ2-5
CASSPRQGALSNEKLFF	17	TRBV7-2	TRBJ1-4
CATSRVGGVTTQYF	14	TRBV15	TRBJ2-5
CASSWPGDDHNYGYTF	16	TRBV4-2	TRBJ1-2
CARSRGSSGTYEQYF	15	TRBV5-3	TRBJ2-7
CASSLATRRNEQFF	14	TRBV7-2	TRBJ2-1
CASTLGQGGLNTGELFF	17	TRBV19	TRBJ2-2
CASSSPHRNTEAFF	14	TRBV27	TRBJ1-1
CASSIGQGAFLGNTIYF	17	TRBV5-1	TRBJ1-3
CASRRDRGPNSPLHF	15	TRBV6-5	TRBJ1-6
CASMIGGFGYTF	12	TRBV6-6	TRBJ1-2